This T cell receptor beta chain came from a study of blood T cell repertoires in COVID-19. The CDR3 runs 14 residues. Germline V CDR1 and CDR2: LGHDT, YNNKEL (reference sequence). The ends were cut back, 0 bases at V and 6 bases at J, with 6 bases in the middle. Produced via immunoSEQ multiplex PCR; TCRdb's table is partial and in-frame only. The table lists roughly 300,000 clones, roughly 80% of them singletons. The sequenced sample consisted of peripheral blood. The clonotype originates from a human donor with COVID-19, enrolled during active disease. The donor label of this sample is uncertain. The chain employs TRBV3-1 (or the pseudogene TRBV3-2) and TRBJ1-6; D uncertain. The CDR3 protein is CASSQDGSNSPLHF. For the CDR3, the DNA is TGTGCCAGCAGCCAAGACGGTTCTAATTCACCCCTCCACTTT.